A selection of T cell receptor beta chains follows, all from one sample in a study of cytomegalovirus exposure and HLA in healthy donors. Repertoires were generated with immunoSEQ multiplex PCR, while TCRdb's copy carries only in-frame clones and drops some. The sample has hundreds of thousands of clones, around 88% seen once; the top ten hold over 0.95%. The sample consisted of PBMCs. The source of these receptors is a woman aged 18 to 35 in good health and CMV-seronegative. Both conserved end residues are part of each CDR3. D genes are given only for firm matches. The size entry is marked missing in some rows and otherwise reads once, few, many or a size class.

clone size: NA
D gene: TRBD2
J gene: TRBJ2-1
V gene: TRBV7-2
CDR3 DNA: TGTGCCAGCGGACTAGGGGCCAGCTCCTACAATGAGCAGTTCTTC
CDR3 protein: CASGLGASSYNEQFF

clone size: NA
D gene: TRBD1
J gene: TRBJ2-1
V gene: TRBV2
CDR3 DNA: TGTGCCAGCACTAGAGGGGGCGCATACAATGAGCAGTTCTTC
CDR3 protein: CASTRGGAYNEQFF

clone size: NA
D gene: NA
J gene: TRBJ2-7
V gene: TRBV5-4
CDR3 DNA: TGTGCCAGCAGCCGGGGAGCCCAGGCTACCTACGAGCAGTACTTC
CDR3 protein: CASSRGAQATYEQYF

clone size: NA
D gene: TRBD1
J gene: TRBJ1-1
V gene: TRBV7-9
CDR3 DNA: TGTGCCAGCACCCGAAACACAGGGGTCACTGAAGCTTTCTTT
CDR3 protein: CASTRNTGVTEAFF

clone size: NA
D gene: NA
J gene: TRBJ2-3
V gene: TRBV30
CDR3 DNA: TGTGCCTGGACAGGGTACTCGGTCCCAGATACGCAGTATTTT
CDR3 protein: CAWTGYSVPDTQYF

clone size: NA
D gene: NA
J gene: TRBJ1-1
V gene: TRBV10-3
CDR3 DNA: TGTGCCATCAGCCCTACTCTGACAACCCCGCTTGGAGCTTTCTTT
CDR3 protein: CAISPTLTTPLGAFF

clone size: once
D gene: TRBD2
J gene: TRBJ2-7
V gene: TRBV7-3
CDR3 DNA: TGTGCCAGCAGCTTAAGAGCGGGAGGGTCGGGCGAGCAGTACTTC
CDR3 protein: CASSLRAGGSGEQYF

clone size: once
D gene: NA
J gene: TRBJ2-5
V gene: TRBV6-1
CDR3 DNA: TGTGCCAGCAGTGCGCACCTACAAGAGACCCAGTACTTC
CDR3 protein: CASSAHLQETQYF

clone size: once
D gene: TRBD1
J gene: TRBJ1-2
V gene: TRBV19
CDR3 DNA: TGTGCCAGTAGGGCCCCTAGGGACAGGCTGATCTATGGCTACACCTTC
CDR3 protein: CASRAPRDRLIYGYTF

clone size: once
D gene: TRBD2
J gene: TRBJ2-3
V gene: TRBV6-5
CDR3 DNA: TGTGCCAGCAGAGATATGGGAGGGGTCACAGATACGCAGTATTTT
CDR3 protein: CASRDMGGVTDTQYF

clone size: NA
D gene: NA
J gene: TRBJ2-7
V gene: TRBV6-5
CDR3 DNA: TGTGCCAGCAGTTACCAGGGGGCGGGGGACGAGCAGTACTTC
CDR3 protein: CASSYQGAGDEQYF

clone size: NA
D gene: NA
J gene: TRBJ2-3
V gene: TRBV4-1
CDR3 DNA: TGCGCCAGCAGATCAATCCCTCTCCTAGGCACAGATACGCAGTATTTT
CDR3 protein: CASRSIPLLGTDTQYF

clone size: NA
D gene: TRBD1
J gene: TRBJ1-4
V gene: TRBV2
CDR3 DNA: TGTGCCAGCAGCGAGGACAGGGCCGCTACCAATGAAAAACTGTTTTTT
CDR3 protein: CASSEDRAATNEKLFF

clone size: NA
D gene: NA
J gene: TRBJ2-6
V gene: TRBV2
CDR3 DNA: TGTGCCAGCAGTGTTTTGGGCTCCCTCTCTGGGGCCAACGTCCTGACTTTC
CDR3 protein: CASSVLGSLSGANVLTF

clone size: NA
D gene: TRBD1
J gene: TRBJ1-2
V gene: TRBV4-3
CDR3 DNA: TGCGCCAGCAGCCAAGCCTTAAGATCGACAGGGGCATATGGCTACACCTTC
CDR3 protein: CASSQALRSTGAYGYTF

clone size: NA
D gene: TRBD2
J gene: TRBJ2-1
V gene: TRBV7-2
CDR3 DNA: TGTGCCAGCAGGGGGAGCGGGGGGGCCGTCAATGAGCAGTTCTTC
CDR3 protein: CASRGSGGAVNEQFF

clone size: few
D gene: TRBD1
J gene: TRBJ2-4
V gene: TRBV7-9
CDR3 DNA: TGTGCCAGCAGCCAAGACAGGGGCCACGGAAACATTCAGTACTTC
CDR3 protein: CASSQDRGHGNIQYF

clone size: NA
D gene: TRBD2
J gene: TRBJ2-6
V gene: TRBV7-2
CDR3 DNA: TGTGCCAGCAGCAAAACTAGCGGACGCTCTGGGGCCAACGTCCTGACTTTC
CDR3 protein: CASSKTSGRSGANVLTF

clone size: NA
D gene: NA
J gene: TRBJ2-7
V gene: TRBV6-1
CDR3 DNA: TGTGCCAGCAGTCCTTCCTACGAGCAGTACTTC
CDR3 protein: CASSPSYEQYF

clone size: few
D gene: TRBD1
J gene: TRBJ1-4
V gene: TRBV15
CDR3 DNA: TGTGCCACCAGCAGATATCGGGACAGTGAAAAACTGTTTTTT
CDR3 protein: CATSRYRDSEKLFF

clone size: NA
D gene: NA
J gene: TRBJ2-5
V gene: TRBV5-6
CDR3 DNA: TGTGCCAGCAGCCGGGGGTCGCGGAAAGAGACCCAGTACTTC
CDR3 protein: CASSRGSRKETQYF

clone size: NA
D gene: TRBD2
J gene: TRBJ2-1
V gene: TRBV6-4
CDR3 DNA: TGTGCCAGCAGTGTCCGAGCGGGAGAGGGTTTCGAGCAGTTCTTC
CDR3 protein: CASSVRAGEGFEQFF

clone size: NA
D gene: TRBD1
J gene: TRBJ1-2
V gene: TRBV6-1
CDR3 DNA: TGTGCCGCCGGACAGGGAGGCAACACCTTC
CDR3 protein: CAAGQGGNTF

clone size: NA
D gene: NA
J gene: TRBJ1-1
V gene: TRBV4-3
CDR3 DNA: TGCGCCAGCAGCCAGCTAATGAACACTGAAGCTTTCTTT
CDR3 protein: CASSQLMNTEAFF

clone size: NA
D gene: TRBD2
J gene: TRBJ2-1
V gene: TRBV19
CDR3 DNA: TGTGCCAGTAGTTGGGGTAGCGGGGCCTACAATGAGCAGTTCTTC
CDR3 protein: CASSWGSGAYNEQFF

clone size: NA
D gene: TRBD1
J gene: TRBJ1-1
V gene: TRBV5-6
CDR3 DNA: TGTGCCAGCAGCGAGGGGGAGGAGAGTACCTGGACAGGGGGCTCTGAAGCTTTCTTT
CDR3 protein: CASSEGEESTWTGGSEAFF

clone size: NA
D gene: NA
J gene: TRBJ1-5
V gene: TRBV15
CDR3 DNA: TGTGCCACCAGATCGGGGGGTTTCACAGCCCAGCATTTT
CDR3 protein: CATRSGGFTAQHF

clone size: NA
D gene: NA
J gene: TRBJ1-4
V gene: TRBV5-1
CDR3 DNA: TGCGCCAGCAGCTTGGGAAGGACACCAACTAATGAAAAACTGTTTTTT
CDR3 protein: CASSLGRTPTNEKLFF

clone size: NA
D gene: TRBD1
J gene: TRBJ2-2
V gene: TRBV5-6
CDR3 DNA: TGTGCCAGCAGCCCGACAGGGCCCGGGGAGCTGTTTTTT
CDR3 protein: CASSPTGPGELFF

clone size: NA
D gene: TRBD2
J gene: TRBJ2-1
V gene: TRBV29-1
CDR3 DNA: TGCAGCGTTGTGTGGCGGGAGACCTACAATGAGCAGTTCTTC
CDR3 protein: CSVVWRETYNEQFF

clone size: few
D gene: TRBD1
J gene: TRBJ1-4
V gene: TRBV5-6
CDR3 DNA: TGTGCCAGCAGCCAACGGGACAGGGGGTCCCAGGAACTGTTTTTT
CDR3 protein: CASSQRDRGSQELFF

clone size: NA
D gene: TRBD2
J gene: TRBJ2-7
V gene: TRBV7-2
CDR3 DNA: TGTGCCAGCAGCCGGATGCAAGCGGGGGCCTCCTACGAGCAGTACTTC
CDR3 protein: CASSRMQAGASYEQYF

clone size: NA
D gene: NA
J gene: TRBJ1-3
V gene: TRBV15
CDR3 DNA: TGTGCCACCAGCAGAGATCCCGGGTCTGGAAACACCATATATTTT
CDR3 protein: CATSRDPGSGNTIYF

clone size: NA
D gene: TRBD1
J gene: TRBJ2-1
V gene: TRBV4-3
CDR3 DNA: TGCGCCAGCAGCCAGGGGACAGACCTTTACTACAATGAGCAGTTCTTC
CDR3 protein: CASSQGTDLYYNEQFF

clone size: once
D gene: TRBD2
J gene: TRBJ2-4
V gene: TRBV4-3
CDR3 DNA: TGCGCCAGCAGCCAAGATGGCGGGGGTGCCAAAAACATTCAGTACTTC
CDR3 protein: CASSQDGGGAKNIQYF

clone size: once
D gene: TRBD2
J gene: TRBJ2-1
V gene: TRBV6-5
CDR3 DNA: TGTGCCAGCAGTTACTTTAGCGGGGGGGACAATGAGCAGTTCTTC
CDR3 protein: CASSYFSGGDNEQFF

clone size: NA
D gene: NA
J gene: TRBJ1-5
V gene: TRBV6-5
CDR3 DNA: TGTGCCAGCACCCACAGGGAGGGTCAGCCCCAGCATTTT
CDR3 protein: CASTHREGQPQHF

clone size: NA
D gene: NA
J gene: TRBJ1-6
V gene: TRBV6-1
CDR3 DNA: TGTGCCAGCCGATTAGATTCACCCCTCCACTTT
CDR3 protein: CASRLDSPLHF

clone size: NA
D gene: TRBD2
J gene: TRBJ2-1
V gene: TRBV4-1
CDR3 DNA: TGCGCCAGCAGCCAAGTGGGACTAGCGGGAAATGAGCAGTTCTTC
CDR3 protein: CASSQVGLAGNEQFF

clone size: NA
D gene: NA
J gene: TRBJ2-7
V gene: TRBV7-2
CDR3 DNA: TGTGCCAGCAGCCGTGTCGGGGGTGGTGGCTACGAGCAGTACTTC
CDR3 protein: CASSRVGGGGYEQYF

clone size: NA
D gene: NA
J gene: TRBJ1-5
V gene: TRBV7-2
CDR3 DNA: TGTGCCAGCAGCTTAGAATCCCCCACAGTGAGTCAGCCCCAGCATTTT
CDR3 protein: CASSLESPTVSQPQHF

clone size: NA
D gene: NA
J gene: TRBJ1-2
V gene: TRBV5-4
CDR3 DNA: TGTGCCAGCAGCTTGTATTCCGCCAGTAACTATGGCTACACCTTC
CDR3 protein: CASSLYSASNYGYTF

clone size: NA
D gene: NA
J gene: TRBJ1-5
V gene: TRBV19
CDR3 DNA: TGTGCCAGTAGTACCCCCGACAGATCCAATCAGCCCCAGCATTTT
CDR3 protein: CASSTPDRSNQPQHF

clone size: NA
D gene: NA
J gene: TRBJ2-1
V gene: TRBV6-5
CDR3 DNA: TGTGCCAGCAGTTACTCGTTACAGGTGCGGAATGAGCAGTTCTTC
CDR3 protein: CASSYSLQVRNEQFF

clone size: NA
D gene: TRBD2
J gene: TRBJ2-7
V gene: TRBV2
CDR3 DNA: TGTGCCAGCAGCCCTGAGCGGGAGGGGGTGTTGGAGCAGTACTTC
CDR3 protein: CASSPEREGVLEQYF

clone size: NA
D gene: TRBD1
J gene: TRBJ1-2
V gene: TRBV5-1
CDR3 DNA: TGCGCCAGCAGCTGGGACAGGGCCCCCAACTATGGCTACACCTTC
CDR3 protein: CASSWDRAPNYGYTF

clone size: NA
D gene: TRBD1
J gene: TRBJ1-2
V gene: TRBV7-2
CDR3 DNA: TGTGCCAGCAGCTTGACAGGGGCGCCTTCTGGCTACACCTTC
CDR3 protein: CASSLTGAPSGYTF

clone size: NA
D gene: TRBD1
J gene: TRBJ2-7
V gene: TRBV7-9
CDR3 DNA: TGTGCCAGCACCCCCGGGGACAGGGTCGACGAGCAGTACTTC
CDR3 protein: CASTPGDRVDEQYF

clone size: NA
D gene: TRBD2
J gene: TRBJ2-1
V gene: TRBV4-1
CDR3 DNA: TGCGCCAGCAGCCTAGCTAGCGGGGGACACAATGAGCAGTTCTTC
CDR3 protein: CASSLASGGHNEQFF

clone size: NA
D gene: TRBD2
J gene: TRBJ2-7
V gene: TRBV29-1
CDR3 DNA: TGCAGCGTCGAAGAATATCTCCGGGGGGGCTCCTACGAGCAGTACTTC
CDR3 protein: CSVEEYLRGGSYEQYF

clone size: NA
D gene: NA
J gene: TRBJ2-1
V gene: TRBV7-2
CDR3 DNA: TGTGCCAGCAGCTTATATCTCTCGGGGTATGAGCAGTTCTTC
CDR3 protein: CASSLYLSGYEQFF

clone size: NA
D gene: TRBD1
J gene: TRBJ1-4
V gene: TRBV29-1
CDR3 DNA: TGCAGCGTTGAAACAGGGGGGGATGAAAAACTGTTTTTT
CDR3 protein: CSVETGGDEKLFF

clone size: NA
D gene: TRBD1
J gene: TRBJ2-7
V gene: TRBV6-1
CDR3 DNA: TGTGCCAGCAGTGAAGCGCAGGGGGTCCCCTCCTACGAGCAGTACTTC
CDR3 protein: CASSEAQGVPSYEQYF